The 14 T cell receptor beta chains given below trace back to one sample, sequenced in a study of cytomegalovirus exposure and HLA in healthy donors. The PCR employed 60 Vbeta primers together with 13 Jbeta primers. Clones were read by immunoSEQ multiplex PCR, and TCRdb kept only the in-frame ones, dropping some. The repertoire has over 95,000 clones, 65% to 85% of them found once; the top ten carry approximately 5%. The specimen sequenced was PBMCs. The receptors were sampled from a young woman in good health and CMV-seropositive.

This clone came up once. Relative to the germline gene, one junction end is altered; a read error may explain this. The chain carries TRBV30 and TRBJ1-4; D ambiguous. This CDR3 spans 11 amino acids. Germline-derived CDR1 and CDR2 are GTSNPN and SVGIG (reference sequence). The CDR3 is CAWREAPRLIF. CDR3 sequence (DNA): TGTGCCTGGAGGGAGGCCCCACGTTTGATTTTT.

The chain combines TRBV6-1 with TRBJ2-1; 7 bases line up with TRBD2. V lost 0 bases, J lost 6 bases, and 2 bases stayed unmatched. Germline loops: CDR1 MNHNS, CDR2 SASEGT. The CDR3 runs to 14 residues. The CDR3 sequence: CASSEAGGGNEQFF. The CDR3, as DNA: TGTGCCAGCAGTGAAGCTGGGGGGGGCAATGAGCAGTTCTTC.

The chain is built from TRBV5-6 and TRBJ1-5, with TRBD1 as a possible D gene (6 bases). Germline CDR1 and CDR2: SGHDT and YYEEEE. The CDR3 is 15 amino acids. V lost 4 bases and J 2 bases, leaving 13 bases between the germline ends. The CDR3 DNA reads TGTGCCAGCAGCCTGACAGGTTTGGGCAATCAGCCCCAGCATTTT. Its protein product is CASSLTGLGNQPQHF.

The CDR3 nucleotides read TGTGCCAGCAGCGAACGACAGGGTTGGAATTCACCCCTCCACTTT. Its translation is CASSERQGWNSPLHF. The chain combines TRBV14 with TRBJ1-6; the match to TRBD1 covers 7 bases. This CDR3 is 15 amino acids long. Germline CDR1 and CDR2: SGHDN and FVKESK. V gave up 5 bases and J gave up 7 bases; unmatched junction bases: 8.

This clone has a handful of counts. The V and J genes are TRBV6-5 and TRBJ1-1, with D possibly TRBD1 on 6 matching bases. Per germline, CDR1 MNHEY and CDR2 SVGAGI. The CDR3 runs to 13 residues. Trimming shortened V by 3 bases and J by 5 bases, and 10 bases separated the two germline ends. The CDR3 DNA reads as TGTGCCAGCAGTTATCGCACAGGGACTGAAGCTTTCTTT. Protein: CASSYRTGTEAFF.

The chain recombines TRBV7-9 with TRBJ2-5; 8 bases are shared with TRBD2. Germline V gene sequence: CDR1 SEHNR, CDR2 FQNEAQ (reference sequence). After removal of 5 bases from V and 3 bases from J, the junction contained 5 bases not matched to a gene. The CDR3 totals 14 residues. CDR3 bases: TGTGCCAGCAGCGGGTTAGCGGGAAAAGAGACCCAGTACTTC. This gives the protein CASSGLAGKETQYF.

This chain uses TRBV18 with TRBJ2-3, with 7 bases that match TRBD2. J gave up 0 bases and V 6 bases, and 15 bases lay outside the gene matches. Germline values: CDR1 KGHSH, CDR2 LQKENI. CDR3 length: 18 residues. The CDR3 loop is CASSPFPASGPSTDTQYF. CDR3 sequence (DNA): TGTGCCAGCTCCCCCTTCCCGGCTAGCGGACCTAGCACAGATACGCAGTATTTT.

V usage is TRBV7-9 and J usage is TRBJ2-2; maybe TRBD1 (5 bases). Trimming cost V 4 bases and J 2 bases, with 8 bases left between them. Germline CDR1 SEHNR, CDR2 FQNEAQ (reference sequence). The CDR3 covers 14 residues. The CDR3: CASSSDRNTGELFF. DNA of the CDR3: TGTGCCAGCAGCTCAGACAGAAACACCGGGGAGCTGTTTTTT.

On this clone itself: Since the CDR3 does not end with the conserved phenylalanine or tryptophan, this likely comes from a read error. It is unclear where the CDR3 begins or ends on the DNA, so no DNA is shown, and the CDR3 is as TCRdb lists it. The chain links TRBV6-5 to TRBJ1-3; TRBD1, the table's D call, lacks a check against the DNA. The CDR3 length equals 10 residues, ends included. Germline CDR1 and CDR2: MNHEY and SVGAGI. The CDR3 loop reads CASRAGVEIL.

The rearrangement links TRBV30 to TRBJ1-1, with 8 positions matching TRBD1. J gave up 5 bases and V 5 bases, and 7 bases lay outside the gene matches. CDR1 GTSNPN and CDR2 SVGIG come from the germline V gene (reference sequence). The CDR3 runs 13 residues. The CDR3 coding sequence is TGTGCCTGGTGGACAGGGTGGGGGACTGAAGCTTTCTTT. As protein: CAWWTGWGTEAFF.

This clone was detected only once. The chain recombines TRBV6-1 with TRBJ2-7; no clear D. The CDR3 is 14 amino acids. V shed 8 bases and J shed 2 bases, with 16 bases lying between them. CDR1 MNHNS and CDR2 SASEGT come from the germline V gene. The CDR3 reads CASREVAVTYEQYF. The DNA of the CDR3 is TGTGCCAGCCGCGAGGTGGCAGTGACCTACGAGCAGTACTTC.

This rearrangement joins TRBV5-1 to TRBJ2-7; 8 bases match TRBD1. The V and J ends lost 4 bases and 4 bases, in that order; junction bases with no gene match: 4. The CDR3 length is 13 residues. The V gene's germline CDR1 is SGHRS and CDR2 YFSETQ. The CDR3 sequence is CASSLGDRYEQYF. Here the CDR3 DNA reads TGCGCCAGCAGCCTAGGGGACAGGTACGAGCAGTACTTC.

The rearrangement joins TRBV30 to TRBJ2-1, with TRBD2 matching over 11 bases. This CDR3 comprises 14 residues. CDR1 is GTSNPN, CDR2 SVGIG, per germline (reference sequence). The ends lost 3 bases at V and 2 bases at J; junction bases unmatched: 0. Here the CDR3 reads CAWRGLAAYNEQFF. DNA for the CDR3: TGTGCCTGGAGGGGACTAGCGGCCTACAATGAGCAGTTCTTC.

V and J are TRBV5-1 and TRBJ2-7; TRBD2 aligns across 16 bases. The CDR3 loop spans 16 amino acids. V lost 3 bases and J lost 4; bases outside the gene matches: 4. Germline V gene lookup returns CDR1 SGHRS and CDR2 YFSETQ. CDR3 amino acids: CASSSGLAGGPYEQYF. The CDR3 nucleotides are TGCGCCAGCAGCTCGGGACTAGCGGGGGGGCCGTACGAGCAGTACTTC.